The present entry profiles one TCR beta chain with its context. Its antigen is not identified. The record originates from a study of Ad26.COV2.S vaccination and SARS-CoV-2 variants. For the study at large: Enrollment placed the donor in the COV1001 Ad26.COV2.S trial arm.

Points from the study as a whole: Breadth measured for non-spike TCRs was similar across vaccine and placebo recipients.

The V and J ends lost 0 bases and 8 bases, in that order; junction bases with no gene match: 11. Germline values: CDR1 LNHDA, CDR2 SQIVND (reference sequence). This CDR3 contains 18 residues. Specified treatment: 15 to 20 received Ad26.COV2.S at low or high dose, single or two shots; a few received placebo; per-sample allocation not given. Material that was analyzed had been drawn on day 63 after the first vaccine or placebo injection. Libraries were prepared by immunoSEQ multiplex PCR; TCRdb keeps only in-frame clonotypes and omits some of them. The table lists roughly 700,000 clones, approximately 88% of them singletons, with about 1.5% in the top ten.

The rearrangement links TRBV19 to TRBJ2-1; 12 bases agree with TRBD2. Sequences were derived from peripheral blood, sampled in a trial of Ad26.COV2.S vaccine versus placebo. The sequence was obtained from a person between 18 and 65 years old who received the Ad26.COV2.S COVID-19 vaccine or a placebo. The CDR3 loop reads CASSIDTPSGRAMDEQFF. The CDR3 coding sequence is TGTGCCAGTAGTATAGATACCCCTAGCGGGAGGGCCATGGATGAGCAGTTCTTC.